Listed here is a single T cell receptor beta chain. What it binds is unknown. The data were obtained in a study of PD-L1 blockade in urothelial cancer. Regarding the study as a whole: Better survival was predicted when blood TCR clonality before treatment fell below the median.

Generated by immunoSEQ multiplex PCR, the TCRdb table keeps only in-frame clones and is missing some. The sample includes around 100,000 clones, 91% seen only once; the top ten take almost 0.95%. Trimming at V came to 0 bases and at J to 0 bases, leaving 4 bases not matched to a gene. The V gene's germline CDR1 is MGHRA and CDR2 YSYEKL. This CDR3 comprises 18 residues. Specimen: PBMCs, collected around atezolizumab (anti-PD-L1) treatment. The rearrangement uses TRBV4-1 and TRBJ2-6; 8 nucleotides agree with TRBD1. The sequence came from a woman aged 80 or older with urothelial cancer. This CDR3 reads CASSQEGTGFSGANVLTF. The CDR3 coding sequence is TGCGCCAGCAGCCAAGAGGGGACAGGCTTCTCTGGGGCCAACGTCCTGACTTTC.